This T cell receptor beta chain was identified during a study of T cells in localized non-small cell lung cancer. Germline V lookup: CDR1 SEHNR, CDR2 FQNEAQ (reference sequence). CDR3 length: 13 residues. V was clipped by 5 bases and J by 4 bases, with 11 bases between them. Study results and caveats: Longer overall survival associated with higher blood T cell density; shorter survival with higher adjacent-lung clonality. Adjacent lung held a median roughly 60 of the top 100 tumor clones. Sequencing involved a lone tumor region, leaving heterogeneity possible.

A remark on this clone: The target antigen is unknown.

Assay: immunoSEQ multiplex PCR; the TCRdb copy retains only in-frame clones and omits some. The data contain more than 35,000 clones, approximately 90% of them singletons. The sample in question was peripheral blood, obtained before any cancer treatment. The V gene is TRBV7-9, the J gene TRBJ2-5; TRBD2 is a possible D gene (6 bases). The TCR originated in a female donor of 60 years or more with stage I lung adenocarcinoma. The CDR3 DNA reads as TGTGCCAGCAGCGAGACCGGGGGAGAGACCCAGTACTTC. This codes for CASSETGGETQYF. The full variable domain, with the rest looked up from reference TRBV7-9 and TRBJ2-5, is DTGVSQNPRHKITKRGQNVTFRCDPISEHNRLYWYRQTLGQGPEFLTYFQNEAQLEKSRLLSDRFSAERPKGSFSTLEIQRTEQGDSAMYLCASSETGGETQYFGPGTRLLVL.